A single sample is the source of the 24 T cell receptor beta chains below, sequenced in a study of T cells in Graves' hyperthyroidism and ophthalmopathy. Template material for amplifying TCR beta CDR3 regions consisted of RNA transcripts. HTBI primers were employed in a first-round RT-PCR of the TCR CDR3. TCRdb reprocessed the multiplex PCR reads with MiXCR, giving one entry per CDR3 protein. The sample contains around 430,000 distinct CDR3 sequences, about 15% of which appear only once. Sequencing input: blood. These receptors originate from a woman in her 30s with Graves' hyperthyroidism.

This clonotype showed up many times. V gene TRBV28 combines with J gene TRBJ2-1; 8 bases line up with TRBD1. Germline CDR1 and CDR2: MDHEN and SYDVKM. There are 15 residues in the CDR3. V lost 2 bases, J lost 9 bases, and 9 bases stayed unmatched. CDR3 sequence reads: CASSLGTGTGSEQFF. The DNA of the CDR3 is TGTGCCAGCAGTTTAGGGACCGGGACAGGTAGTGAGCAGTTCTTC. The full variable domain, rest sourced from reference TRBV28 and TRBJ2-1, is DVKVTQSSRYLVKRTGEKVFLECVQDMDHENMFWYRQDPGLGLRLIYFSYDVKMKEKGDIPEGYSVSREKKERFSLILESASTNQTSMYLCASSLGTGTGSEQFFGPGTRLTVL.

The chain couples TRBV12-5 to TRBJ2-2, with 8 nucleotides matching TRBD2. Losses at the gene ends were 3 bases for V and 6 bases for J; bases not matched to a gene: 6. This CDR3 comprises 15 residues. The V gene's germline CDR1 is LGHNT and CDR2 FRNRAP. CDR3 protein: CASGFSGRGAGELFF. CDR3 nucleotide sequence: TGTGCTAGTGGTTTCAGCGGGAGAGGGGCCGGGGAGCTGTTTTTT.

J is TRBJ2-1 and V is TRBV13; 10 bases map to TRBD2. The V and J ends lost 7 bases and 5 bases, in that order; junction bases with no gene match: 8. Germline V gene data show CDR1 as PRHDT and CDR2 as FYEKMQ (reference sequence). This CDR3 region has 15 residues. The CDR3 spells CASNTGTSVDNEQFF. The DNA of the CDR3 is TGTGCCAGCAACACCGGGACTAGCGTTGACAATGAGCAGTTCTTC.

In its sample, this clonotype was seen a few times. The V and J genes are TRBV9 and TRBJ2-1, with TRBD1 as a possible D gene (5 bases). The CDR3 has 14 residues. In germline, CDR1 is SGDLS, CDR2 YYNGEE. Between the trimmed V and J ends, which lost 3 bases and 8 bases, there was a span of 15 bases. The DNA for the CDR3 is TGTGCCAGCAGCGCCCAGGGCCGGTGGTATGAGCAGTTCTTC. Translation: CASSAQGRWYEQFF.

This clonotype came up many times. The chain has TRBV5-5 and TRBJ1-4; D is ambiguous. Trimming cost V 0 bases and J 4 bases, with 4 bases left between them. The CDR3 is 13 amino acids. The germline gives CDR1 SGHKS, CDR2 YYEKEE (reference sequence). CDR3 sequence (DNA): TGTGCCAGCAGCTTGGGAAGTAATGAAAAACTGTTTTTT. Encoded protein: CASSLGSNEKLFF. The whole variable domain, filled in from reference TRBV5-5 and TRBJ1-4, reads DAGVTQSPTHLIKTRGQQVTLRCSPISGHKSVSWYQQVLGQGPQFIFQYYEKEERGRGNFPDRFSARQFPNYSSELNVNALLLGDSALYLCASSLGSNEKLFFGSGTQLSVL.

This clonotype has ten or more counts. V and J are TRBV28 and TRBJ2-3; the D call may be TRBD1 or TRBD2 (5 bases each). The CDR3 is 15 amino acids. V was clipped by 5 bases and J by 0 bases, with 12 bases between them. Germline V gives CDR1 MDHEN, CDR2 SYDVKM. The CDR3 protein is CASSGHRDSTDTQYF. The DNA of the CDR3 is TGTGCCAGCAGTGGACACCGGGACAGCACAGATACGCAGTATTTT. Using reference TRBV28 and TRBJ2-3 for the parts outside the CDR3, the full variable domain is DVKVTQSSRYLVKRTGEKVFLECVQDMDHENMFWYRQDPGLGLRLIYFSYDVKMKEKGDIPEGYSVSREKKERFSLILESASTNQTSMYLCASSGHRDSTDTQYFGPGTRLTVL.

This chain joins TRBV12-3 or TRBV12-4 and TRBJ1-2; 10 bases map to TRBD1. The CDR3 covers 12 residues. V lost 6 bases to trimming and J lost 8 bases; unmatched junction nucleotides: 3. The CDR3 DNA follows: TGTGCCAGCAGCGACAGGGGGCGCGGCTACACCTTC. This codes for CASSDRGRGYTF.

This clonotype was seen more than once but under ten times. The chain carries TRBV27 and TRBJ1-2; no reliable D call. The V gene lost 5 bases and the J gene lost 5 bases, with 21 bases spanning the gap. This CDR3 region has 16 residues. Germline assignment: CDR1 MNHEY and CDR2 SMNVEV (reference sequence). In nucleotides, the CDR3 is TGTGCCAGCAGTCCCGCAGATAACTCGAGGGCTTATGGCTACACCTTC. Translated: CASSPADNSRAYGYTF.

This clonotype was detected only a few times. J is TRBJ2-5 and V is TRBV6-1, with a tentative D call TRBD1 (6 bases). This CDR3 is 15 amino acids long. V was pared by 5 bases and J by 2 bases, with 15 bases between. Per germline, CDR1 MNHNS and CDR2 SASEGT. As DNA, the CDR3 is TGTGCCAGCAGTCCGACGGGACATCCTCAAGAGACCCAGTACTTC. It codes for CASSPTGHPQETQYF.

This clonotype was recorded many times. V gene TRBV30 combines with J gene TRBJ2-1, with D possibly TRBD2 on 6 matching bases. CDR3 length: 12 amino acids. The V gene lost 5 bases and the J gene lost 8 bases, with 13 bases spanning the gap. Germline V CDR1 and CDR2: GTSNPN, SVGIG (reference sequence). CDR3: CAWGPRGDEQFF. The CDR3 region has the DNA TGTGCCTGGGGCCCGCGGGGCGATGAGCAGTTCTTC.

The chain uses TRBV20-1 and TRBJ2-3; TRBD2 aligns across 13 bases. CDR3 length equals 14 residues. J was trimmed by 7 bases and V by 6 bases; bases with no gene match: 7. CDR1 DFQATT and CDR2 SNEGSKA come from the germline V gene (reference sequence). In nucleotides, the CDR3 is TGCAGTGCCAGGACTAGCGGGAGTTGGAATACGCAGTATTTT. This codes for CSARTSGSWNTQYF.

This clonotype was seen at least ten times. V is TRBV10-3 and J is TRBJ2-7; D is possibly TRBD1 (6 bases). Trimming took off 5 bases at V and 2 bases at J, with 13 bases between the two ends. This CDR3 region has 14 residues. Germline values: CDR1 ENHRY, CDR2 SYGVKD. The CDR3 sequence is CAISPGTSAYEQYF. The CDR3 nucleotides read TGTGCCATCAGTCCCGGGACATCTGCCTACGAGCAGTACTTC.

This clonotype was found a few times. CDR3 amino acids: CASSDVITHYGYTF. In nucleotides, the CDR3 is TGTGCCAGCAGTGACGTTATCACCCACTATGGCTACACCTTC. This rearrangement joins TRBV6-1 to TRBJ1-2; D not resolved. This CDR3 is 14 amino acids long. Looked up from germline, CDR1 is MNHNS and CDR2 is SASEGT. Trimming left V 3 bases short and J 3 bases short, with 11 bases between.

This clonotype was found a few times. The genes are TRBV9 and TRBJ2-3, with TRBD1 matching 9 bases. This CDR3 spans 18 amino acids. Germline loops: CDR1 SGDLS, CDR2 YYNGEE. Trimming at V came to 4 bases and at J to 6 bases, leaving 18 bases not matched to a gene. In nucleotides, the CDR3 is TGTGCCAGCAGCCCCCAGTCGGAACCGGGACAGGGAAGGGATACGCAGTATTTT. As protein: CASSPQSEPGQGRDTQYF. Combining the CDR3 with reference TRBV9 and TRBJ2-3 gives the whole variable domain DSGVTQTPKHLITATGQRVTLRCSPRSGDLSVYWYQQSLDQGLQFLIQYYNGEERAKGNILERFSAQQFPDLHSELNLSSLELGDSALYFCASSPQSEPGQGRDTQYFGPGTRLTVL.

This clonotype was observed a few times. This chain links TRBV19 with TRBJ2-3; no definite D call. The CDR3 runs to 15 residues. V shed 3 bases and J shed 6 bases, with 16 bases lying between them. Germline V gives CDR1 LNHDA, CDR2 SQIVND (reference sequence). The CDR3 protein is CASSMLQKGTDTQYF. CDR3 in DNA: TGTGCCAGTAGTATGCTTCAGAAGGGAACGGATACGCAGTATTTT.

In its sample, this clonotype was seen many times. The CDR3 region is CAIKVAGSSTDTQYF. CDR3 nucleotide sequence: TGTGCCATCAAGGTGGCGGGAAGTAGCACAGATACGCAGTATTTT. V and J are TRBV10-3 and TRBJ2-3, with D possibly TRBD2 on 6 matching bases. Deletions cut 7 bases from V and 0 bases from J, with 14 bases between. Germline loops: CDR1 ENHRY, CDR2 SYGVKD. This CDR3 comprises 15 residues.

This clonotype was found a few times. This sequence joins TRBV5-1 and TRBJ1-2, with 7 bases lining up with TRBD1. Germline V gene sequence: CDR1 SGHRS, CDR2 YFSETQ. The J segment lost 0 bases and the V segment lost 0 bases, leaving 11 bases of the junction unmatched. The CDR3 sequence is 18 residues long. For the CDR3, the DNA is TGCGCCAGCAGCTTGGGGGACCTCCGACAGGGTTCTAACTATGGCTACACCTTC. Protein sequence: CASSLGDLRQGSNYGYTF.

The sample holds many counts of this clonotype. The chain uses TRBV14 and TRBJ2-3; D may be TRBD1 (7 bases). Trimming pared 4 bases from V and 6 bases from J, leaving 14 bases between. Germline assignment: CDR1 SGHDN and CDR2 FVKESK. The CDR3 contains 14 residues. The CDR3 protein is CASSPWTGGDTQYF. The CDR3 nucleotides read TGTGCCAGCAGCCCTTGGACAGGAGGGGATACGCAGTATTTT.

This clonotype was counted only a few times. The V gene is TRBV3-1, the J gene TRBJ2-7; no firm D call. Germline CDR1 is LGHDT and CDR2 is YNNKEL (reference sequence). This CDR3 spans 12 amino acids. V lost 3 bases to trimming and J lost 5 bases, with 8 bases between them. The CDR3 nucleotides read TGTGCCAGCAGCCAGGTCATTAACGAGCAGTACTTC. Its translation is CASSQVINEQYF.

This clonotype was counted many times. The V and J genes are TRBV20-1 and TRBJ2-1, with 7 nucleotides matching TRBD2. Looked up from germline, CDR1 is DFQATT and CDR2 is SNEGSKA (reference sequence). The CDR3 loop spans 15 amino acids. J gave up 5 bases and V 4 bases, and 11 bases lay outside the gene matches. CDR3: CSAIPPWLADNEQFF. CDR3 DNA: TGCAGTGCTATCCCCCCTTGGCTAGCGGACAATGAGCAGTTCTTC.

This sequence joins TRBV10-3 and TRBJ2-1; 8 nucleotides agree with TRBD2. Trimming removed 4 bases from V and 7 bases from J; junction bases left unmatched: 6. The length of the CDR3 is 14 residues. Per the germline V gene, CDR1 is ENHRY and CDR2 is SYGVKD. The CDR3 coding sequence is TGTGCCATCAGTGGCGGGACTAGTGGGAATGAGCAGTTCTTC. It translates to CAISGGTSGNEQFF.

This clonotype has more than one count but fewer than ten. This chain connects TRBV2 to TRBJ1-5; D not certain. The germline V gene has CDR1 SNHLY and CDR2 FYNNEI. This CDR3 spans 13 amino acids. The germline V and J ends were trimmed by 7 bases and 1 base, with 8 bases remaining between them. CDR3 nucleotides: TGTGCCAGCAAGGGCGAGAGCAATCAGCCCCAGCATTTT. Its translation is CASKGESNQPQHF.

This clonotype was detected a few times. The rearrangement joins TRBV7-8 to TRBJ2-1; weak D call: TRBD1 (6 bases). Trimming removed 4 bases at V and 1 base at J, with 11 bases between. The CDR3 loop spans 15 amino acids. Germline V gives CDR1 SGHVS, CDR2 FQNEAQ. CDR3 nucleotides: TGTGCCAGCAGCTCATCCAGGGGTTCCTACAATGAGCAGTTCTTC. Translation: CASSSSRGSYNEQFF.

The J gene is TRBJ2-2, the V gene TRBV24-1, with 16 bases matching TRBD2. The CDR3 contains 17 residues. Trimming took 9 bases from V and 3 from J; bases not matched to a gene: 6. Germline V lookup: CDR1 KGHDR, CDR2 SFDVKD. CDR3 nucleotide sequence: TGTGCCACCCGGGGACTAGCGGGAGGGCCTGACACCGGGGAGCTGTTTTTT. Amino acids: CATRGLAGGPDTGELFF.